These 32 T cell receptor beta chains were sequenced from one sample in a study of blood T cell repertoires in COVID-19. Repertoires were generated with immunoSEQ multiplex PCR, while TCRdb's copy carries only in-frame clones and drops some. The table records 95,000 or so clones, about four fifths of them present only once. Sequenced: peripheral blood. All receptors come from a woman older than 75 with active or convalescent COVID-19.

The chain has TRBV6-2 or TRBV6-3 and TRBJ2-3, with a possible D match to TRBD1 (6 bases). The CDR3 contains 19 residues. CDR1 is MNHEY, CDR2 SVGEGT, per germline. The V end lost 4 bases, the J end lost 2 bases, and 25 bases lay between the germline ends. In nucleotides, the CDR3 is TGTGCCAGCAGTTTCCCCCTCCCCGGTAACCGGGACAACACAGATACGCAGTATTTT. It translates to CASSFPLPGNRDNTDTQYF.

This rearrangement joins TRBV28 to TRBJ1-2; 8 bases are a match to TRBD1. Germline lookup yields CDR1 MDHEN and CDR2 SYDVKM. The CDR3 is 16 residues long. The V and J ends lost 6 bases and 4 bases, in that order; junction bases with no gene match: 13. The CDR3 protein is CASRTLTGASIYGYTF. The CDR3 DNA sequence: TGTGCCAGCAGAACCTTGACAGGGGCATCCATCTATGGCTACACCTTC.

In this sample, this clone turned up a few times. V gene TRBV7-9 combines with J gene TRBJ2-1; the match to TRBD2 covers 9 bases. The germline V gene has CDR1 SEHNR and CDR2 FQNEAQ (reference sequence). The CDR3 spans 16 residues. With V trimmed by 7 bases and J by 4 bases, 11 bases remained unmatched. The CDR3 coding sequence is TGTGCCAGCATTAGCGGGAGTGGGGCTCATTACAATGAGCAGTTCTTC. It is translated as CASISGSGAHYNEQFF.

The V gene is TRBV10-1, the J gene TRBJ2-3; D is ambiguous. V was trimmed by 1 base and J by 5 bases, leaving 7 bases between them. The CDR3 has 13 amino acids. Germline V gives CDR1 WNHNN, CDR2 SYGVQD (reference sequence). The CDR3 loop is CASSEWSEDTQYF. The CDR3 coding sequence is TGCGCCAGCAGTGAGTGGTCAGAAGATACGCAGTATTTT.

The chain uses TRBV6-5 and TRBJ2-7, with a weak D call TRBD1 (6 bases). This CDR3 is 15 amino acids long. Looked up from germline, CDR1 is MNHEY and CDR2 is SVGAGI. Trimming cost V 5 bases and J 4 bases, with 18 bases left between them. Written as DNA, the CDR3 is TGTGCCAGCAGTCTACAAGGGGGAGTCTCATACGAGCAGTACTTC. Translated, it gives CASSLQGGVSYEQYF.

This clone has a handful of counts. This rearrangement joins TRBV6-6 to TRBJ1-1; no definite D call. There are 13 residues in the CDR3. V lost 5 bases to trimming and J lost 5 bases, with 12 bases between them. From germline, CDR1 is MNHNY and CDR2 SVGAGI (reference sequence). CDR3 amino acids: CASSRPPGTEAFF. Written as DNA, the CDR3 is TGTGCCAGCAGTCGACCCCCGGGTACTGAAGCTTTCTTT.

V usage is TRBV6-1 and J usage is TRBJ1-3; the D gene is possibly TRBD1 (5 bases). The CDR3 has 14 amino acids. The germline V gene encodes CDR1 MNHNS and CDR2 SASEGT. Trimming took 3 bases from V and 1 from J, leaving 7 bases between them. The chain's CDR3 is CASSEGGSGNTIYF. The CDR3 nucleotides read TGTGCCAGCAGTGAGGGGGGGTCTGGAAACACCATATATTTT.

The chain links TRBV10-3 to TRBJ2-1; D gene unclear. The CDR3 has 15 residues. V lost 6 bases to trimming and J lost 0 bases, with 12 bases between them. The V gene's germline CDR1 is ENHRY and CDR2 SYGVKD. The CDR3: CAISVAPSSYNEQFF. CDR3 DNA: TGTGCCATCAGCGTAGCCCCCAGCTCCTACAATGAGCAGTTCTTC.

This clone was counted once. The chain links TRBV6-2 or TRBV6-3 to TRBJ2-7, with 9 nucleotides matching TRBD1. The germline V gene has CDR1 MNHEY and CDR2 SVGEGT. V lost 5 bases, J lost 5 bases, and 10 bases stayed unmatched. The CDR3 has 15 amino acids. CDR3 loop: CASSRTGQGTDEQYF. The CDR3 DNA reads as TGTGCCAGCAGTAGGACGGGACAGGGAACGGACGAGCAGTACTTC.

The J gene is TRBJ2-1, the V gene TRBV18, with 15 bases matching TRBD2. V lost 3 bases to trimming and J lost 5 bases; unmatched junction nucleotides: 2. The CDR3 covers 16 residues. The germline gives CDR1 KGHSH, CDR2 LQKENI. CDR3 region: CASSPRTSGRDNEQFF. The CDR3 DNA reads TGTGCCAGCTCACCCAGGACTAGCGGGAGGGACAATGAGCAGTTCTTC.

This clone was seen only once. The chain is built from TRBV7-2 and TRBJ2-7; 8 bases align to TRBD2. Germline CDR1 is SGHTA and CDR2 is FQGNSA. V lost 1 base, J lost 4 bases, and 9 bases stayed unmatched. The CDR3 sequence is 16 residues long. The CDR3 sequence: CASSLVGSGTGYEQYF. CDR3 nucleotide sequence: TGTGCCAGCAGCTTAGTAGGTAGCGGGACGGGGTACGAGCAGTACTTC.

The chain has TRBV2 and TRBJ2-5, with TRBD2 matching over 7 bases. J was trimmed by 5 bases and V by 7 bases; bases with no gene match: 16. The CDR3 is made up of 16 amino acids. Germline V gives CDR1 SNHLY, CDR2 FYNNEI. Here the CDR3 DNA reads TGTGCCAGCACTTTCCCCGGTGCTAGCGGTGGGGAGACCCAGTACTTC. It translates to CASTFPGASGGETQYF. Full variable domain (remainder filled in from reference TRBV2 and TRBJ2-5): EPEVTQTPSHQVTQMGQEVILRCVPISNHLYFYWYRQILGQKVEFLVSFYNNEISEKSEIFDDQFSVERPDGSNFTLKIRSTKLEDSAMYFCASTFPGASGGETQYFGPGTRLLVL.

The chain uses TRBV28 and TRBJ2-5, with 7 positions matching TRBD1. The J segment lost 2 bases and the V segment lost 10 bases, leaving 4 bases of the junction unmatched. CDR1 is MDHEN, CDR2 SYDVKM, per germline. This CDR3 contains 12 residues. CDR3 DNA sequence: TGTGCCACCGAGGGACAGCAAGAGACCCAGTACTTC. Its protein product is CATEGQQETQYF.

As regards this clone: Other DNA sequences in the same sample also yield this CDR3. The rearrangement links TRBV18 to TRBJ1-1; TRBD1 matches 7 bases. V lost 6 bases and J lost 2; bases outside the gene matches: 3. The length of the CDR3 is 13 residues. Germline-derived CDR1 and CDR2 are KGHSH and LQKENI. CDR3 bases: TGTGCCAGCTCGGGACAGAGTAACACTGAAGCTTTCTTT. Translating gives CASSGQSNTEAFF.

This clone came up many times. The V and J genes are TRBV2 and TRBJ2-3; D uncertain. The V end was cut by 5 bases, the J end by 4 bases, with 7 bases between. Germline V gives CDR1 SNHLY, CDR2 FYNNEI. CDR3 length equals 12 residues. The CDR3 loop is CASSPLADTQYF. CDR3 nucleotides: TGTGCCAGCAGTCCCTTAGCAGATACGCAGTATTTT.

CDR3 sequence: CASKLRRDSYEQYF. CDR3 in DNA: TGTGCCAGCAAGCTAAGGCGGGACAGTTACGAGCAGTACTTC. V and J are TRBV6-5 and TRBJ2-7; D might be TRBD1 (7 bases). Per the germline V gene, CDR1 is MNHEY and CDR2 is SVGAGI. This CDR3 region has 14 residues. The germline V and J ends were trimmed by 7 bases and 4 bases, with 17 bases remaining between them.

In nucleotides, the CDR3 is TGTGCCAGCAGATACCCCAGGGTAAGCTCCTACGAGCAGTACTTC. Encoded protein: CASRYPRVSSYEQYF. The V and J genes are TRBV2 and TRBJ2-7; TRBD1 might be the D (5 bases). The CDR3 extends over 15 amino acids. V was pared by 6 bases and J by 0 bases, with 15 bases between. Germline V lookup: CDR1 SNHLY, CDR2 FYNNEI.

The rearrangement links TRBV6-2 or TRBV6-3 to TRBJ1-5; D gene ambiguous. The CDR3 has 17 residues. V was shortened by 2 bases and J by 0 bases, with 14 bases between the two germline ends. Germline V lookup: CDR1 MNHEY, CDR2 SVGEGT. The CDR3 DNA follows: TGTGCCAGCAGTTACCAAGGAGGGATTTATAGCAATCAGCCCCAGCATTTT. Amino acid sequence: CASSYQGGIYSNQPQHF.

The V gene is TRBV29-1, the J gene TRBJ2-5, with D tentatively TRBD1 (7 bases). The CDR3 spans 13 residues. With 6 bases removed from V and 7 bases from J, the gap between germline ends came to 18 bases. In germline, CDR1 is SQVTM, CDR2 ANQGSEA. The CDR3 region is CSVQGGGERTQYF. Here the CDR3 DNA reads TGCAGCGTCCAGGGGGGCGGGGAGCGGACCCAGTACTTC.

V usage is TRBV13 and J usage is TRBJ1-2; maybe TRBD1 (6 bases). The CDR3 covers 14 residues. V lost 4 bases and J lost 8, with 17 bases in between. Germline V lookup: CDR1 PRHDT, CDR2 FYEKMQ (reference sequence). The CDR3 loop reads CASSSLRTGGGYTF. In nucleotides, the CDR3 is TGTGCCAGCAGCTCCCTACGAACGGGGGGCGGCTACACCTTC.

This clone was counted a single time. The V gene is TRBV25-1, the J gene TRBJ1-2; D not resolved. V lost 3 bases and J lost 7, with 6 bases in between. Germline V gene data show CDR1 as MGHDK and CDR2 as SYGVNS. CDR3 length equals 11 residues. CDR3 sequence reads: CASSDTGGYTF. CDR3 bases: TGTGCCAGCAGTGACACGGGTGGCTACACCTTC.

This rearrangement joins TRBV25-1 to TRBJ1-1, with D maybe TRBD1 (6 bases). Germline V gene sequence: CDR1 MGHDK, CDR2 SYGVNS. This CDR3 has 12 amino acids. Trimming stripped 6 bases from V and 5 bases from J, with 10 bases between. This CDR3 is CASRRGGTEAFF. CDR3 nucleotides: TGTGCCAGCAGGAGGGGGGGGACTGAAGCTTTCTTT.

The chain is built from TRBV29-1 and TRBJ2-7; 7 bases line up with TRBD2. This CDR3 is built from 12 residues. From germline, CDR1 is SQVTM and CDR2 ANQGSEA. V shed 3 bases and J 3 bases; nucleotides not matched to a gene: 2. The chain's CDR3 is CSVESGVYEQYF. Written as DNA, the CDR3 is TGCAGCGTTGAGAGCGGGGTCTACGAGCAGTACTTC.

The genes are TRBV15 and TRBJ2-3; the D gene is possibly TRBD1 (6 bases). This CDR3 contains 15 residues. Between the trimmed V and J ends, which lost 0 bases and 3 bases, there was a span of 10 bases. Germline V gives CDR1 LNHNV, CDR2 YYDKDF (reference sequence). CDR3 amino acids: CATSREGARTDTQYF. CDR3 sequence (DNA): TGTGCCACCAGCAGAGAGGGGGCGAGGACAGATACGCAGTATTTT. The full variable domain, with the rest looked up from reference TRBV15 and TRBJ2-3, is DAMVIQNPRYQVTQFGKPVTLSCSQTLNHNVMYWYQQKSSQAPKLLFHYYDKDFNNEADTPDNFQSRRPNTSFCFLDIRSPGLGDTAMYLCATSREGARTDTQYFGPGTRLTVL.

The count of this clone is one. This rearrangement joins TRBV27 to TRBJ2-1; 9 bases are a match to TRBD2. J lost 0 bases, V lost 3 bases, and 3 bases had no gene match. This CDR3 has 16 amino acids. Germline V gene sequence: CDR1 MNHEY, CDR2 SMNVEV (reference sequence). The CDR3 loop reads CASSFAGGSSYNEQFF. CDR3 DNA: TGTGCCAGCAGTTTTGCGGGAGGGAGCTCCTACAATGAGCAGTTCTTC.

The genes are TRBV28 and TRBJ2-2, with 9 bases fitting TRBD2. The V segment lost 5 bases and the J segment 7 bases; nucleotides outside the gene matches: 11. This CDR3 has 16 amino acids. Germline V gene sequence: CDR1 MDHEN, CDR2 SYDVKM. The CDR3 sequence is CASSPILAGRDGELFF. The CDR3 DNA sequence: TGTGCCAGCAGTCCAATCCTAGCGGGAAGGGACGGGGAGCTGTTTTTT.

V and J are TRBV7-9 and TRBJ1-4; the D is unclear. Germline values: CDR1 SEHNR, CDR2 FQNEAQ (reference sequence). The CDR3 is 14 residues long. Trimming removed 2 bases at V and 8 bases at J, with 12 bases between. As DNA, the CDR3 is TGTGCCAGCAGCTTACCCGGGATTCGAGAAAAACTGTTTTTT. Its translation: CASSLPGIREKLFF.

J is TRBJ1-6 and V is TRBV7-8; 7 bases agree with TRBD1. The V segment lost 5 bases and the J segment 8 bases; nucleotides outside the gene matches: 6. The germline V gene has CDR1 SGHVS and CDR2 FQNEAQ. The CDR3 runs 14 residues. Here the CDR3 reads CASSINRGDSPLHF. The CDR3 DNA follows: TGTGCCAGCAGCATAAACAGGGGTGATTCACCCCTCCACTTT.

V gene TRBV2 combines with J gene TRBJ1-5; D might be TRBD1 (6 bases). From germline, CDR1 is SNHLY and CDR2 FYNNEI. The V gene lost 6 bases and the J gene lost 3 bases, with 9 bases spanning the gap. CDR3 length: 13 amino acids. The CDR3, as DNA: TGTGCCAGCAGAGGGACATACAATCAGCCCCAGCATTTT. The encoded protein is CASRGTYNQPQHF. Together with reference TRBV2 and TRBJ1-5, the CDR3 gives the full variable domain: EPEVTQTPSHQVTQMGQEVILRCVPISNHLYFYWYRQILGQKVEFLVSFYNNEISEKSEIFDDQFSVERPDGSNFTLKIRSTKLEDSAMYFCASRGTYNQPQHFGDGTRLSIL.

This clone is a singleton in its sample. The chain joins TRBV2 to TRBJ1-2; D may be TRBD1 (5 bases). Trimming took off 4 bases at V and 7 bases at J, with 13 bases between the two ends. Germline values: CDR1 SNHLY, CDR2 FYNNEI. The CDR3 spans 13 residues. CDR3 in amino acids: CASSAQGLVGYTF. The CDR3 nucleotides are TGTGCCAGCAGTGCCCAGGGACTCGTTGGCTACACCTTC. Supplemented by reference TRBV2 and TRBJ1-2, the full variable domain reads EPEVTQTPSHQVTQMGQEVILRCVPISNHLYFYWYRQILGQKVEFLVSFYNNEISEKSEIFDDQFSVERPDGSNFTLKIRSTKLEDSAMYFCASSAQGLVGYTFGSGTRLTVV.

The J gene is TRBJ1-4, the V gene TRBV5-1; perhaps TRBD1 as D (6 bases). Deletions cut 5 bases from V and 6 bases from J, with 17 bases between. Germline V CDR1 and CDR2: SGHRS, YFSETQ. This CDR3 has 15 residues. The CDR3 nucleotides are TGCGCCAGCAGTCCCGAGGGGGGGCAGTATGAAAAACTGTTTTTT. It codes for CASSPEGGQYEKLFF.

The rearrangement links TRBV18 to TRBJ1-2, with D uncertain. CDR1 and CDR2 from the germline V gene are KGHSH and LQKENI. The ends were cut back, 3 bases at V and 2 bases at J, with 10 bases in the middle. The CDR3 contains 14 residues. The DNA for the CDR3 is TGTGCCAGCTCACCCCTCGGCGGGAACTATGGCTACACCTTC. Its protein is CASSPLGGNYGYTF.